The next 24 T cell receptor beta chains were all read from a single sample in a study of CD8 T cells in ankylosing spondylitis. Study outcomes and limitations: Among TCR beta sequences, a motif of eight highly homologous variants appeared characteristic of ankylosing spondylitis blood.

TCRdb re-called the 5' RACE reads with MiXCR, one entry per CDR3 protein. This table has 800,000 to 900,000 distinct CDR3 sequences, approximately 12% appearing once. These TCRs' antigens remain unknown. Specimen: blood, either unsorted or a sorted T cell fraction (not recorded which). The receptors stem from a male donor with ankylosing spondylitis.

The chain joins TRBV7-6 to TRBJ1-5; no firm D call. The ends were cut back, 0 bases at V and 5 bases at J, with 8 bases in the middle. This CDR3 is built from 14 residues. The germline V gene has CDR1 SGHVS and CDR2 FNYEAQ. The CDR3 region has the DNA TGTGCCAGCAGCTTAGCGCGGAAAGATCAGCCCCAGCATTTT. It is translated as CASSLARKDQPQHF. The whole variable domain, remainder taken from reference TRBV7-6 and TRBJ1-5, is GAGVSQSPRYKVTKRGQDVALRCDPISGHVSLYWYRQALGQGPEFLTYFNYEAQQDKSGLPNDRFSAERPEGSISTLTIQRTEQRDSAMYRCASSLARKDQPQHFGDGTRLSIL.

This clonotype was seen a few times. The chain employs TRBV7-9 and TRBJ2-2; D unresolved. V was shortened by 2 bases and J by 6 bases, with 7 bases between the two germline ends. Germline V gene data show CDR1 as SEHNR and CDR2 as FQNEAQ (reference sequence). This CDR3 comprises 13 residues. The CDR3 sequence: CASSLRAAGELFF. For the CDR3, the DNA is TGTGCCAGCAGCTTACGGGCGGCCGGGGAGCTGTTTTTT.

This clonotype has more than one count but fewer than ten. The chain carries TRBV7-2 and TRBJ2-7; D unclear. The CDR3 covers 14 residues. Germline V lookup: CDR1 SGHTA, CDR2 FQGNSA. Trimming cost V 3 bases and J 0 bases, with 9 bases left between them. CDR3 sequence reads: CASSFSTSSYEQYF. The CDR3 nucleotides read TGTGCCAGCAGCTTTAGCACGAGCTCCTACGAGCAGTACTTC.

The genes are TRBV7-8 and TRBJ2-7; 7 bases are shared with TRBD1. CDR3 length: 18 amino acids. CDR1 is SGHVS and CDR2 is FQNEAQ in the germline V gene. The junction had 19 bases not matched to a gene; V was cut back by 5 bases and J by 3 bases. The CDR3 region has the DNA TGTGCCAGCAGCGTAGGGCCCTCTCCGGGACAGATCATCTACGAGCAGTACTTC. This gives the protein CASSVGPSPGQIIYEQYF. Full variable domain (rest looked up from reference TRBV7-8 and TRBJ2-7): GAGVSQSPRYKVAKRGQDVALRCDPISGHVSLFWYQQALGQGPEFLTYFQNEAQLDKSGLPSDRFFAERPEGSVSTLKIQRTQQEDSAVYLCASSVGPSPGQIIYEQYFGPGTRLTVT.

This clonotype was picked up many times. The rearrangement joins TRBV7-2 to TRBJ2-7, with 7 bases identical to TRBD1. This CDR3 comprises 17 residues. V gave up 5 bases and J gave up 2 bases; unmatched junction bases: 15. Germline V lookup: CDR1 SGHTA, CDR2 FQGNSA. The CDR3 is CASSGGDREQSPYEQYF. The CDR3, as DNA: TGTGCCAGCAGCGGGGGAGACAGGGAACAAAGTCCCTACGAGCAGTACTTC.

Many counts were recorded for this clonotype. The CDR3 here is CASSGSGGGNEQFF. In DNA, the CDR3 is TGTGCCAGCAGCGGTAGCGGGGGGGGGAATGAGCAGTTCTTC. This chain links TRBV7-2 with TRBJ2-1; 11 bases are shared with TRBD2. The CDR3 totals 14 residues. The V segment lost 5 bases and the J segment 7 bases; nucleotides outside the gene matches: 4. The germline V gene encodes CDR1 SGHTA and CDR2 FQGNSA.

The chain is built from TRBV7-2 and TRBJ1-2; TRBD1 agrees at 7 bases. Germline V gene sequence: CDR1 SGHTA, CDR2 FQGNSA. Germline trimming cut 3 bases from V and 2 bases from J; bases unmatched to any gene: 3. The CDR3 loop spans 14 amino acids. Written as DNA, the CDR3 is TGTGCCAGCAGCTTCACGGACAGGAACTATGGCTACACCTTC. This translates into CASSFTDRNYGYTF.

The chain uses TRBV20-1 and TRBJ2-4; the D gene could be TRBD1 or TRBD2 (7 bases each). The V gene lost 2 bases and the J gene lost 8 bases, with 13 bases spanning the gap. Germline CDR1 DFQATT, CDR2 SNEGSKA (reference sequence). The CDR3 is made up of 13 amino acids. Written as DNA, the CDR3 is TGCAGTGCTAGAAAGACAGGGAGGGACATTCAGTACTTC. Amino acids: CSARKTGRDIQYF.

This clonotype was found many times. The chain joins TRBV15 to TRBJ1-2; D is unresolved. Germline-derived CDR1 and CDR2 are LNHNV and YYDKDF (reference sequence). This CDR3 is built from 13 residues. The V end was cut by 0 bases, the J end by 7 bases, with 9 bases between. CDR3 DNA sequence: TGTGCCACCAGCAGAGATCGGTCCGTTGGCTACACCTTC. It translates to CATSRDRSVGYTF.

The chain couples TRBV5-1 to TRBJ1-2, with TRBD1 as a possible D gene (5 bases). The germline V gene has CDR1 SGHRS and CDR2 YFSETQ. Trimming took off 4 bases at V and 3 bases at J, with 13 bases between the two ends. The CDR3 is 14 residues long. This chain's CDR3 is CASSPTAGDYGYTF. The DNA for the CDR3 is TGCGCCAGCAGCCCGACAGCCGGCGACTATGGCTACACCTTC. The entire variable domain, with the rest obtained from reference TRBV5-1 and TRBJ1-2, is as follows: KAGVTQTPRYLIKTRGQQVTLSCSPISGHRSVSWYQQTPGQGLQFLFEYFSETQRNKGNFPGRFSGRQFSNSRSEMNVSTLELGDSALYLCASSPTAGDYGYTFGSGTRLTVV.

The J gene is TRBJ2-3, the V gene TRBV20-1; a possible D gene is TRBD2 (5 bases). Germline lookup yields CDR1 DFQATT and CDR2 SNEGSKA (reference sequence). V was pared by 2 bases and J by 1 base, with 13 bases between. The CDR3 contains 15 residues. The CDR3 here is CSARRTQVGTDTQYF. The CDR3 coding sequence is TGCAGTGCTAGACGGACTCAGGTGGGCACAGATACGCAGTATTTT.

This clonotype was seen a few times. The chain is built from TRBV20-1 and TRBJ1-1, with D perhaps matching TRBD1 (6 bases). Germline V gene sequence: CDR1 DFQATT, CDR2 SNEGSKA (reference sequence). The CDR3 is 13 amino acids. V shed 3 bases and J shed 4 bases, with 12 bases lying between them. CDR3 DNA sequence: TGCAGTGCTAGGATACAGGGCCCCACTGAAGCTTTCTTT. This codes for CSARIQGPTEAFF.

This clonotype was counted many times. The rearrangement uses TRBV10-3 and TRBJ2-3; 7 bases agree with TRBD2. V shed 4 bases, J shed 2 bases, and the junction held 9 bases outside the gene matches. There are 16 residues in the CDR3. Germline CDR1 ENHRY, CDR2 SYGVKD. In nucleotides, the CDR3 is TGTGCCATCAGTGGAATTTGGCGGGAGAACACAGATACGCAGTATTTT. Protein: CAISGIWRENTDTQYF.

This clonotype was seen only a few times. The J gene is TRBJ2-3, the V gene TRBV7-2, with unresolved D. In germline, CDR1 is SGHTA, CDR2 FQGNSA. This CDR3 comprises 14 residues. V was cut by 4 bases and J by 4 bases, with 12 bases left in between. Here the CDR3 reads CASSSSFLPDTQYF. CDR3 DNA: TGTGCCAGCAGCTCCTCCTTCCTCCCAGATACGCAGTATTTT. The complete variable domain, with remaining parts taken from reference TRBV7-2 and TRBJ2-3, reads GAGVSQSPSNKVTEKGKDVELRCDPISGHTALYWYRQSLGQGLEFLIYFQGNSAPDKSGLPSDRFSAERTGGSVSTLTIQRTQQEDSAVYLCASSSSFLPDTQYFGPGTRLTVL.

This clonotype was observed many times. J is TRBJ1-2 and V is TRBV4-2, with D uncertain. CDR1 and CDR2 from the germline V gene are LGHNA and YNFKEQ. The germline V and J ends were trimmed by 1 base and 4 bases, with 10 bases remaining between them. The CDR3 loop spans 14 amino acids. The DNA of the CDR3 is TGTGCCAGCAGCCAAGTTTCAGGACTCTATGGCTACACCTTC. Protein: CASSQVSGLYGYTF.

The rearrangement links TRBV19 to TRBJ1-2, with D possibly matching TRBD1 (6 bases). V lost 6 bases to trimming and J lost 4 bases, with 21 bases between them. The CDR3 is made up of 16 amino acids. Germline values: CDR1 LNHDA, CDR2 SQIVND (reference sequence). The CDR3 DNA sequence: TGTGCCAGTAGCCTCACGGTCGTCGGACAGCTCTATGGCTACACCTTC. Translating it yields CASSLTVVGQLYGYTF.

The gene calls are TRBV28 and TRBJ2-7; D unclear. CDR1 and CDR2 (germline): MDHEN, SYDVKM. V was trimmed by 3 bases and J by 3 bases, leaving 15 bases between them. The CDR3 contains 15 residues. CDR3 bases: TGTGCCAGCAGTTTTCGTCTTCGACGGTTCTACGAGCAGTACTTC. Amino acid sequence: CASSFRLRRFYEQYF.

This clonotype was observed a few times. The chain recombines TRBV7-2 with TRBJ2-7; D not resolved. Germline CDR1 reads SGHTA; CDR2 reads FQGNSA. Deletions cut 1 base from V and 2 bases from J, with 9 bases between. The CDR3 length is 14 residues. The CDR3 protein is CASSLGPDTYEQYF. CDR3 DNA sequence: TGTGCCAGCAGCTTAGGCCCGGATACCTACGAGCAGTACTTC.

This clonotype was observed many times. The chain couples TRBV5-1 to TRBJ1-5; D is unclear. The CDR3 is made up of 14 amino acids. CDR1 is SGHRS, CDR2 YFSETQ, per germline. With 0 bases removed from V and 7 bases from J, the gap between germline ends came to 11 bases. Here the CDR3 reads CASSLDPGGQPQHF. The CDR3 DNA reads as TGCGCCAGCAGCTTGGATCCTGGCGGCCAGCCCCAGCATTTT.

There are a few counts of this clonotype. The genes are TRBV7-2 and TRBJ2-1, with 7 bases fitting TRBD2. The CDR3 extends over 16 amino acids. The J segment lost 2 bases and the V segment lost 1 base, leaving 5 bases of the junction unmatched. The germline CDR1 and CDR2 sequences are SGHTA and FQGNSA. The CDR3 loop is CASSLGAGVTYNEQFF. DNA for the CDR3: TGTGCCAGCAGCTTAGGGGCGGGGGTGACCTACAATGAGCAGTTCTTC.

In this sample, this clonotype turned up many times. The gene calls are TRBV20-1 and TRBJ1-2; D not resolved. CDR3 size: 11 residues. Germline V gives CDR1 DFQATT, CDR2 SNEGSKA (reference sequence). V lost 8 bases, J lost 4 bases, and 11 bases lay in between. CDR3 in amino acids: CSPSSSYGYTF. As DNA, the CDR3 is TGCAGTCCCAGTTCCAGCTATGGCTACACCTTC.

This clonotype was recorded a few times. The chain couples TRBV12-3 or TRBV12-4 to TRBJ2-2; the match to TRBD2 covers 14 bases. The CDR3 extends over 18 amino acids. V was clipped by 3 bases and J by 2 bases; unmatched bases: 5. The DNA for the CDR3 is TGTGCCAGCAGTTTCCCGGGACTAGCGGGAGTTAACACCGGGGAGCTGTTTTTT. Translated, it gives CASSFPGLAGVNTGELFF.

V and J are TRBV28 and TRBJ2-1; D might be TRBD2 (6 bases). The CDR3 loop spans 15 amino acids. V was clipped by 5 bases and J by 5 bases, with 16 bases between them. CDR1 is MDHEN and CDR2 is SYDVKM in the germline V gene. CDR3 DNA: TGTGCCAGCAGTCCCCGGATACCGGGGGACAATGAGCAGTTCTTC. The encoded protein is CASSPRIPGDNEQFF.

This clonotype has only a few counts. This chain connects TRBV4-2 to TRBJ2-3; D gene uncertain. The length of the CDR3 is 15 residues. CDR1 is LGHNA, CDR2 YNFKEQ, per germline. V was shortened by 5 bases and J by 2 bases, with 14 bases between the two germline ends. This CDR3 is CASSERTPYTDTQYF. Written as DNA, the CDR3 is TGTGCCAGCAGCGAACGGACCCCCTACACAGATACGCAGTATTTT.